Listed below are T cell receptor beta chains from one sample, sequenced in a study of cytomegalovirus exposure and HLA in healthy donors. Data came from immunoSEQ multiplex PCR; TCRdb stores just in-frame clones and leaves some out. The data contain about 140,000 clones, roughly 80% of them singletons. The source material was PBMCs. These TCRs come from a man aged 18 to 29 in good health and CMV-seropositive. Both conserved end residues are part of each CDR3. Each record gives: clone size, V gene, J gene, D gene, CDR3 DNA, CDR3 protein. D genes are given only for firm matches. Rows may omit the clone size; those that give it use once, few, many or a size class.

clone size: NA; V gene: TRBV11-2; J gene: TRBJ2-3; D gene: TRBD2; CDR3 DNA: TGTGCCAGCAGCTTTGGCGGGAGCCCAGATACGCAGTATTTT; CDR3 protein: CASSFGGSPDTQYF
clone size: NA; V gene: TRBV5-1; J gene: TRBJ2-2; D gene: NA; CDR3 DNA: TGCGCCAGCAGCTTGGAGGCCCAGGGCAATCTGGGGGAGCTGTTTTTT; CDR3 protein: CASSLEAQGNLGELFF
clone size: NA; V gene: TRBV27; J gene: TRBJ2-3; D gene: NA; CDR3 DNA: TGTGCCAGCAGTTTTTGGGCGGGGATCACAGATACGCAGTATTTT; CDR3 protein: CASSFWAGITDTQYF
clone size: NA; V gene: TRBV28; J gene: TRBJ1-1; D gene: NA; CDR3 DNA: TGTGCCAGCAGGGCAGGGGCCCCGGTTGAAGCTTTCTTT; CDR3 protein: CASRAGAPVEAFF
clone size: NA; V gene: TRBV11-1; J gene: TRBJ2-1; D gene: NA; CDR3 DNA: TGTGCCAGCAGCTTAGCGCTGGGGGGATGGGGTGAGCAGTTCTTC; CDR3 protein: CASSLALGGWGEQFF
clone size: few; V gene: TRBV5-6; J gene: TRBJ1-1; D gene: NA; CDR3 DNA: TGTGCCAGCAGCTTGGAAGGGAGCACTGAAGCTTTCTTT; CDR3 protein: CASSLEGSTEAFF
clone size: NA; V gene: TRBV4-2; J gene: TRBJ2-1; D gene: NA; CDR3 DNA: TGTGCCAGCAGCCTGCGGGGAGCCGGCTACAATGAGCAGTTCTTC; CDR3 protein: CASSLRGAGYNEQFF
clone size: NA; V gene: TRBV7-6; J gene: TRBJ2-7; D gene: NA; CDR3 DNA: TGTGCCAGCAGCTTAGCGTCCATCGGGGTTGGCGAGCAGTACTTC; CDR3 protein: CASSLASIGVGEQYF
clone size: NA; V gene: TRBV6-6; J gene: TRBJ1-5; D gene: NA; CDR3 DNA: TGTGCCAGCAGTACGGGGTACGCTCAGCCCCAGCATTTT; CDR3 protein: CASSTGYAQPQHF
clone size: NA; V gene: TRBV28; J gene: TRBJ2-7; D gene: TRBD2; CDR3 DNA: TGTGCCAGCAGTCCGGGGGGTTTGTACGACGAGCAGTACTTC; CDR3 protein: CASSPGGLYDEQYF
clone size: NA; V gene: TRBV6-1; J gene: TRBJ1-1; D gene: NA; CDR3 DNA: TGTGCCAGCAGTGAAACCCCGGGGGGCACTGAAGCTTTCTTT; CDR3 protein: CASSETPGGTEAFF
clone size: NA; V gene: TRBV29-1; J gene: TRBJ2-3; D gene: NA; CDR3 DNA: TGCAGCGTTGAAGATCTTGGAACTAGCGGGACAGGGGATACGCAGTATTTT; CDR3 protein: CSVEDLGTSGTGDTQYF
clone size: NA; V gene: TRBV2; J gene: TRBJ2-3; D gene: NA; CDR3 DNA: TGTGCCAGCATCGGACAATCAGATACGCAGTATTTT; CDR3 protein: CASIGQSDTQYF
clone size: NA; V gene: TRBV2; J gene: TRBJ1-5; D gene: NA; CDR3 DNA: TGTGCCAGCAGTGAAAGGGGGGGCGGGGGAGGGAGGAATCAGCCCCAGCATTTT; CDR3 protein: CASSERGGGGGRNQPQHF
clone size: NA; V gene: TRBV14; J gene: TRBJ1-1; D gene: NA; CDR3 DNA: TGTGCCAGCAGCCAAGTACTCCCCATGAACACTGAAGCTTTCTTT; CDR3 protein: CASSQVLPMNTEAFF
clone size: NA; V gene: TRBV28; J gene: TRBJ1-4; D gene: TRBD1; CDR3 DNA: TGTGCCAGCAGTAGGCCCGGGACAGGGAATGAAAAACTGTTTTTT; CDR3 protein: CASSRPGTGNEKLFF
clone size: NA; V gene: TRBV7-2; J gene: TRBJ1-6; D gene: NA; CDR3 DNA: TGTGCCAGCAGCTTAGGACCGGCCAGAGGGAATTCACCCCTCCACTTT; CDR3 protein: CASSLGPARGNSPLHF
clone size: NA; V gene: TRBV7-6; J gene: TRBJ2-1; D gene: TRBD2; CDR3 DNA: TGTGCCAGCAGCCCACTAGCGGCCGAGCAGTTCTTC; CDR3 protein: CASSPLAAEQFF
clone size: NA; V gene: TRBV5-1; J gene: TRBJ2-2; D gene: NA; CDR3 DNA: TGCGCCAGCAGCTTGATACAGAACACCGGGGAGCTGTTTTTT; CDR3 protein: CASSLIQNTGELFF
clone size: NA; V gene: TRBV30; J gene: TRBJ2-3; D gene: NA; CDR3 DNA: TGTGCCTGGTGCGGGTCAGGCGCAGATACGCAGTATTTT; CDR3 protein: CAWCGSGADTQYF
clone size: NA; V gene: TRBV27; J gene: TRBJ1-5; D gene: NA; CDR3 DNA: TGTGCCAGCAGTTTATGGGGAATAGCGGGGGGAGGCAATCAGCCCCAGCATTTT; CDR3 protein: CASSLWGIAGGGNQPQHF
clone size: NA; V gene: TRBV2; J gene: TRBJ2-3; D gene: NA; CDR3 DNA: TGTGCCAGCAAACAGGATAAGGATACGCAGTATTTT; CDR3 protein: CASKQDKDTQYF
clone size: NA; V gene: TRBV11-2; J gene: TRBJ2-6; D gene: NA; CDR3 DNA: TGTGCCAGCAGCTCGATCCAGAGACTCTACTCTGGGGCCAACGTCCTGACTTTC; CDR3 protein: CASSSIQRLYSGANVLTF
clone size: NA; V gene: TRBV7-6; J gene: TRBJ2-7; D gene: NA; CDR3 DNA: TGTGCCAGCAGCTTAGCGCAGGCAGGAAGCTCCTACGAGCAGTACTTC; CDR3 protein: CASSLAQAGSSYEQYF
clone size: NA; V gene: TRBV30; J gene: TRBJ2-1; D gene: NA; CDR3 DNA: TGTGCCTGGAGTGAACCCGGTCTGAGCTCCTACAATGAGCAGTTCTTC; CDR3 protein: CAWSEPGLSSYNEQFF
clone size: NA; V gene: TRBV28; J gene: TRBJ2-7; D gene: TRBD2; CDR3 DNA: TGTGCCAGCAGTTTTAAGGTCTGGGAGCGGGAAGACTACGAGCAGTACTTC; CDR3 protein: CASSFKVWEREDYEQYF
clone size: NA; V gene: TRBV19; J gene: TRBJ2-1; D gene: NA; CDR3 DNA: TGTGCCAGTAGTATAGTTGGGCTGCACAATGAGCAGTTCTTC; CDR3 protein: CASSIVGLHNEQFF
clone size: NA; V gene: TRBV5-1; J gene: TRBJ2-7; D gene: TRBD2; CDR3 DNA: TGCGCCAGCAGCTTGGAGAGCGGGAGGGGGCGCGAGCAGTACTTC; CDR3 protein: CASSLESGRGREQYF
clone size: NA; V gene: TRBV28; J gene: TRBJ2-1; D gene: TRBD2; CDR3 DNA: TGTGCCAGCATCCAAGCGGGAGGCTCCTACAATGAGCAGTTCTTC; CDR3 protein: CASIQAGGSYNEQFF
clone size: NA; V gene: TRBV11-2; J gene: TRBJ2-3; D gene: TRBD2; CDR3 DNA: TGTGCCAGCAGCTGGCTAGCGGGAGGGCAGTTCACAGATACGCAGTATTTT; CDR3 protein: CASSWLAGGQFTDTQYF
clone size: NA; V gene: TRBV5-4; J gene: TRBJ2-7; D gene: TRBD1; CDR3 DNA: TGTGCCAGCAGCTCCCCCAATCGACAGGGATACGAGCAGTACTTC; CDR3 protein: CASSSPNRQGYEQYF
clone size: NA; V gene: TRBV29-1; J gene: TRBJ2-7; D gene: TRBD2; CDR3 DNA: TGCAGCGGGGCCTCTAGCGGCTCCTACGAGCAGTACTTC; CDR3 protein: CSGASSGSYEQYF
clone size: NA; V gene: TRBV27; J gene: TRBJ2-1; D gene: TRBD2; CDR3 DNA: TGTGCCAGCAGTTTATCGTGGTCTAGCGGGAGTCTCTATGAGCAGTTCTTC; CDR3 protein: CASSLSWSSGSLYEQFF
clone size: NA; V gene: TRBV7-7; J gene: TRBJ2-5; D gene: NA; CDR3 DNA: TGTGCCAGCAGCCCTTCCCCTACTTCGGAAGAGACCCAGTACTTC; CDR3 protein: CASSPSPTSEETQYF
clone size: NA; V gene: TRBV19; J gene: TRBJ2-7; D gene: NA; CDR3 DNA: TGTGCCAGTAGTACGGACAGTAGCTCCTACGAGCAGTACTTC; CDR3 protein: CASSTDSSSYEQYF
clone size: NA; V gene: TRBV6-5; J gene: TRBJ1-1; D gene: NA; CDR3 DNA: TGTGCCAGCAGTACTCGCGGTGCTGAAGCTTTCTTT; CDR3 protein: CASSTRGAEAFF
clone size: NA; V gene: TRBV28; J gene: TRBJ2-2; D gene: TRBD2; CDR3 DNA: TGTGCCAGCAGTTTATCTCCGGGGGGCACCGGGGAGCTGTTTTTT; CDR3 protein: CASSLSPGGTGELFF
clone size: NA; V gene: TRBV28; J gene: TRBJ2-7; D gene: NA; CDR3 DNA: TGTGCCAGCAGTTTCAGAATGCCCGAGCAGTACTTC; CDR3 protein: CASSFRMPEQYF
clone size: NA; V gene: TRBV28; J gene: TRBJ2-1; D gene: TRBD2; CDR3 DNA: TGTGCCAGCAGCCCTACTAGCGGGATCACTAATGAGCAGTTCTTC; CDR3 protein: CASSPTSGITNEQFF
clone size: NA; V gene: TRBV9; J gene: TRBJ2-1; D gene: NA; CDR3 DNA: TGTGCCAGCAGCGTAGACGGCTACAATGAGCAGTTCTTC; CDR3 protein: CASSVDGYNEQFF